This T cell receptor (beta chain) was observed in a study of human T cells and chemical hapten exposure (dated by TCRdb to the early 2020s). Background on the whole study: For sensitization, 2% DPC in acetone was applied to a 2 cm by 2 cm area of upper inner arm skin. Patients additionally received weekly therapeutic DPC doses to the scalp throughout the approximately 25-week study period. Patient blood was sampled pre-sensitization (week 0) and at 2, 6 and about 24 weeks after DPC sensitization. Peripheral blood TCR repertoire changes were tracked in vivo in alopecia patients during primary and secondary sensitization to the hapten diphenylcyclopropenone (DPC). Twenty-nine alopecia patients gave blood for TCR sequencing at one to four time points (pre-sensitization, 2, 6 and 24 weeks). Libraries were pooled for sequencing, and per-sample TCR yields varied mainly because of small differences in library volumes within the pool. Alopecia areata with under or over 50% scalp involvement, alopecia totalis and alopecia universalis were represented in the patient cohort, which was mostly female. Patch testing on the upper back used Finn chambers containing 0.01% DPC, with scoring done after 6 days according to International Contact Dermatitis Research Group standards. The study at large found these results: Significantly more large CDR3 similarity clusters were formed by expanded TCRs than by pre-sensitization or healthy control sets, consistent with antigen-driven responses. No change with DPC sensitization was found in the number of TCRs above 1 in 1000 frequency, and no evidence of global repertoire structure alterations was found. After repeated subsampling, the strength of the expansion versus patch-test correlation and the threshold at which it became significant changed. Because every patient had alopecia, a presumed autoimmune disease, the patients' immune response might differ from that of healthy individuals. Patch test score correlated positively with the number of PT1 expanded TCRs, reaching significance at thresholds 8, 16 and 32 but not at 4.

In the paper's terms, the time point label means: patch test 1, 2 weeks after DPC sensitization. The sample's treatment or condition label is to be understood as: therapeutic diphenylcyclopropenone sensitization with weekly scalp DPC. At each patch-test visit, blood was drawn before the patch test was applied. Patients were eligible if aged 18 to 70, diagnosed with alopecia and judged suitable for DPC therapy, and pregnant patients were excluded. Unfractionated whole blood was collected in Tempus Blood RNA tubes, and total RNA was extracted from that blood. Libraries were made using RACE. The instrument given in TCRdb is NextSeq 500. Library preparation attached unique molecular identifiers to individual cDNA molecules for quantitative, reproducible TCR counting. From each blood RNA sample, both TCR alpha and TCR beta chains were sequenced. Under the source paper's analysis protocol: A median of approximately 96,000 TCRs per sample was observed, with a range of 23,224 to 690,600. The Decombinator software suite was used to annotate the V, J and CDR3 of the TCR reads. To make PS versus PT1 abundance plots, every sample was subsampled to the same number of TCRs (28,000). Expanded TCRs were defined as absent before sensitization and observed at least eight times at the 2-week time point. In TCRdb, the public reads were trimmed at Q25 with fastp and aligned with MiXCR, with productive beta chains retained. Under each unique CDR3 protein, matching rows form one entry showing the most common genes and DNA. The V and J calls come from TCRdb's annotation, not from the publication. This sample has approximately 82,000 distinct CDR3 sequences in its table, and 10% to 15% of those were observed once. Roughly 3.6% of the sample lies in the top ten.

This clonotype was picked up many times. Its antigen is unknown. No much larger clone exists at a distance of one base, and base qualities are not known. This receptor was taken from a woman in her fifties or sixties with alopecia areata. Some clones in this sample may be carry-over from other donors' samples. Sequenced here: whole blood, sampled in connection with sensitization to the hapten diphenylcyclopropenone (DPC).

The CDR3 corresponds to CASSSLADTQYF. At the DNA level, the sequence is TGTGCCAGCAGTTCACTAGCTGATACGCAGTATTTT. Rearrangement joined TRBV13 to TRBJ2-3; tentative D gene TRBD2, with 6 bases matching. V was cut back by 6 bases and J by 6 bases, leaving a gap of 10 bases between them. The germline V gene (reference sequence) specifies PRHDT as CDR1 and FYEKMQ as CDR2. The CDR3 numbers 12 residues from cysteine through phenylalanine. Only CDR3 DNA is held: 36 bases, read in frame from base 1.